The rows below give T cell receptor beta chains drawn from one sample of a study of blood T cell repertoires in COVID-19. The data were produced by immunoSEQ multiplex PCR, yet TCRdb's version contains in-frame clones alone and is incomplete. The sample carries tens of thousands of clones, roughly 82% recorded once. Material for sequencing was peripheral blood. Source of these receptors: a human donor in a cohort sampled during active COVID-19. Each CDR3 is given with its conserved first and last residue. A D gene is named only where the DNA matches it firmly. Size is omitted from some rows. Given values are once, few, many or a class for expanded clones.

>TRBV5-1|TRBD1|TRBJ2-7|.
CASSLVGDWDRSYEQYF
TGCGCCAGCAGCTTGGTTGGGGATTGGGACAGGTCCTACGAGCAGTACTTC
>TRBV9|TRBD1|TRBJ2-2|.
CASSAATGTGPTGELFF
TGTGCCAGCAGCGCTGCCACCGGGACAGGGCCCACCGGGGAGCTGTTTTTT
>TRBV30|TRBD1|TRBJ1-4|few
CAWSEGQGGELFF
TGTGCCTGGAGTGAGGGACAGGGAGGGGAACTGTTTTTT
>TRBV18|.|TRBJ1-3|.
CASSPNTGSRNTIYF
TGTGCCAGCTCACCGAACACAGGTTCCAGAAACACCATATATTTT
>TRBV5-5|.|TRBJ1-1|.
CASRIDRMNTEAFF
TGTGCCAGCAGAATTGACAGGATGAACACTGAAGCTTTCTTT
>TRBV4-2|TRBD1|TRBJ1-1|few
CASSLRTGRSEAFF
TGTGCCAGCAGCCTGCGGACAGGGAGAAGTGAAGCTTTCTTT
>TRBV18|.|TRBJ2-6|.
CASSLSDGIGANVLTF
TGTGCCAGCTCCCTCAGCGACGGGATCGGGGCCAACGTCCTGACTTTC
>TRBV9|TRBD2|TRBJ2-7|.
CASGTSPYEQYF
TGTGCCAGCGGGACTAGCCCCTACGAGCAGTACTTC
>TRBV10-3|TRBD1|TRBJ2-1|.
CAISPGQSSYNEQFF
TGTGCCATCTCCCCGGGACAGAGCTCCTACAATGAGCAGTTCTTC
>TRBV5-4|.|TRBJ1-3|.
CASSLGQGYGNTIYF
TGTGCCAGCAGCTTGGGGCAGGGGTATGGAAACACCATATATTTT
>TRBV30|.|TRBJ1-2|few
CAWSPGNLDGYYTF
TGTGCCTGGAGTCCCGGGAACCTGGACGGTTACTACACCTTC
>TRBV6-2/TRBV6-3|TRBD1|TRBJ1-1|few
CASSYLGQDTEAFF
TGTGCCAGCAGTTACTTGGGACAGGACACTGAAGCTTTCTTT
>TRBV10-2|TRBD1|TRBJ1-1|few
CASSEPRDRPNTEAFF
TGCGCCAGCAGTGAGCCCCGGGACAGGCCTAACACTGAAGCTTTCTTT
>TRBV4-1|.|TRBJ2-4|.
CASSQEGMLAKNIQYF
TGCGCCAGCAGCCAAGAGGGCATGTTAGCCAAAAACATTCAGTACTTC
>TRBV6-4|TRBD1|TRBJ1-2|once
CASSVQGSYGYTF
TGTGCCAGCAGTGTACAGGGGTCCTATGGCTACACCTTC
>TRBV5-6|TRBD1|TRBJ1-2|.
CASSVTGGWGGYTF
TGTGCCAGCAGCGTTACAGGGGGCTGGGGTGGCTACACCTTC
>TRBV5-1|.|TRBJ2-7|.
CASSLWADNSYEQYF
TGCGCCAGCAGCTTGTGGGCAGATAACTCCTACGAGCAGTACTTC
>TRBV6-5|.|TRBJ2-7|once
CASSYRSGYEQYF
TGTGCCAGCAGTTACAGGTCGGGCTACGAGCAGTACTTC
>TRBV5-6|.|TRBJ2-5|.
CASSFSETQYF
TGTGCCAGCAGCTTCTCGGAGACCCAGTACTTC
>TRBV28|TRBD2|TRBJ2-7|.
CASSGTGGYEQYF
TGTGCCAGCAGTGGGACGGGAGGTTACGAGCAGTACTTC
>TRBV5-6|.|TRBJ1-2|.
CASSPDEQGRNYGYTF
TGTGCCAGCAGCCCTGATGAGCAGGGGCGCAACTATGGCTACACCTTC
>TRBV30|.|TRBJ1-2|once
CAWSGGAAPDYGYTF
TGTGCCTGGAGCGGAGGGGCCGCCCCGGACTATGGCTACACCTTC
>TRBV7-9|.|TRBJ1-2|.
CASSLSAGPGYTF
TGTGCCAGCAGTCTCAGCGCGGGGCCTGGCTACACCTTC
>TRBV19|TRBD1|TRBJ1-6|few
CATSTGYDSPLHF
TGTGCCACCTCGACAGGGTATGATTCACCCCTCCACTTT
>TRBV2|TRBD1|TRBJ1-1|.
CASREQGGTEAFF
TGTGCCAGCAGGGAACAGGGGGGTACTGAAGCTTTCTTT
>TRBV18|.|TRBJ1-2|.
CASSGNRDGYTF
TGTGCCAGCTCGGGAAACAGGGATGGCTACACCTTC
>TRBV5-1|.|TRBJ1-1|.
CASRIRGEAFF
TGCGCCAGCAGAATAAGGGGAGAAGCTTTCTTT
>TRBV2|.|TRBJ1-1|.
CASSEAGNSGTEAFF
TGTGCCAGCAGTGAGGCGGGTAATTCCGGCACTGAAGCTTTCTTT
>TRBV28|.|TRBJ2-7|.
CASSFQSSDEQYF
TGTGCCAGCAGTTTCCAGTCCTCTGACGAGCAGTACTTC
>TRBV19|TRBD1|TRBJ2-7|.
CASSIGQGAYEQYF
TGTGCCAGTAGCATAGGACAGGGGGCCTACGAGCAGTACTTC
>TRBV30|.|TRBJ2-7|.
CAWSKGYEQYF
TGTGCCTGGAGTAAGGGGTACGAGCAGTACTTC
>TRBV6-5|.|TRBJ1-5|few
CASSYRGDSNQPQHF
TGTGCCAGCAGTTATCGGGGGGATAGCAATCAGCCCCAGCATTTT
>TRBV10-2|TRBD1|TRBJ2-7|many
CASSSGTGMSEQYF
TGCGCCAGCAGTTCCGGGACAGGGATGAGCGAGCAGTACTTC
>TRBV7-8|TRBD1|TRBJ2-3|.
CASSKRFRDRASQNYLTDTQYF
TGTGCCAGCAGCAAACGATTCCGGGACAGGGCATCGCAAAACTACCTCACAGATACGCAGTATTTT
>TRBV4-3|.|TRBJ1-2|.
CASSENLVANYGYTF
TGCGCCAGCAGCGAGAACCTGGTAGCTAACTATGGCTACACCTTC
>TRBV10-3|TRBD1|TRBJ1-3|.
CAIRDGTGPGNTIYF
TGTGCCATCAGGGACGGGACAGGGCCTGGAAACACCATATATTTT
>TRBV3-1/TRBV3-2|.|TRBJ1-1|.
CASSHVLGIAEAFF
TGTGCCAGCAGTCATGTACTCGGGATCGCTGAAGCTTTCTTT
>TRBV7-2|TRBD2|TRBJ2-7|.
CASSYTTGGYEQYF
TGTGCCAGCAGCTATACCACGGGGGGGTACGAGCAGTACTTC
>TRBV6-4|.|TRBJ1-2|.
CASRQSSGYGYTF
TGTGCCAGCAGGCAGTCTAGCGGATATGGCTACACCTTC
>TRBV6-5|.|TRBJ1-2|.
CATSHGTGSYGYTF
TGTGCCACTTCGCACGGCACGGGGAGCTATGGCTACACCTTC
>TRBV30|TRBD1|TRBJ1-1|.
CAWSVLEGAEAFF
TGTGCCTGGAGTGTACTAGAGGGGGCGGAAGCTTTCTTT
>TRBV7-3|.|TRBJ2-2|.
CASSSDPRGGELFF
TGTGCCAGCAGCTCGGACCCCCGGGGCGGGGAGCTGTTTTTT
>TRBV6-5|.|TRBJ1-2|.
CASSGGGAYGYTF
TGTGCCAGCAGCGGAGGGGGGGCATACGGCTACACCTTC
>TRBV6-5|.|TRBJ2-7|.
CASTRQVARDEQYF
TGTGCCAGCACTCGACAGGTCGCGAGGGACGAGCAGTACTTC
>TRBV20-1|.|TRBJ2-3|few
CSARPLDTQYF
TGCAGTGCTAGACCCCTTGATACGCAGTATTTT
>TRBV4-2|TRBD2|TRBJ2-7|.
CASSQDRGDEQYF
TGTGCCAGCAGCCAAGATCGGGGGGACGAGCAGTACTTC
>TRBV7-8|.|TRBJ2-3|.
CASSLARDTQYF
TGTGCCAGCAGCTTAGCTCGGGATACGCAGTATTTT
>TRBV5-1|.|TRBJ2-5|.
CASSFELGGETQYF
TGCGCCAGCAGCTTTGAGCTGGGGGGAGAGACCCAGTACTTC
>TRBV30|.|TRBJ2-7|.
CAWSGLRGRTYEQYF
TGTGCCTGGAGTGGTCTCCGTGGCAGAACCTACGAGCAGTACTTC
>TRBV4-2|.|TRBJ1-5|few
CASSQGGLEPQHF
TGTGCCAGCAGCCAAGGGGGCCTTGAACCCCAGCATTTT
>TRBV13|.|TRBJ2-7|.
CASSLGPTGIQGEQYF
TGTGCCAGCAGCTTAGGCCCAACAGGGATCCAGGGCGAGCAGTACTTC
>TRBV7-9|.|TRBJ1-3|.
CASTDGQRGNTIYF
TGTGCCAGCACCGACGGACAGCGTGGTAACACCATATATTTT
>TRBV6-2/TRBV6-3|TRBD1|TRBJ2-7|.
CASSGRGQGPREQYF
TGTGCCAGCAGCGGGCGGGGACAGGGCCCGAGGGAGCAGTACTTC
>TRBV18|.|TRBJ2-7|.
CASSPRRENEQYF
TGTGCCAGCTCGCCAAGAAGAGAGAACGAGCAGTACTTC
>TRBV9|TRBD1|TRBJ2-2|.
CASSARTGENTGELFF
TGTGCCAGCAGCGCCCGAACAGGGGAAAACACCGGGGAGCTGTTTTTT